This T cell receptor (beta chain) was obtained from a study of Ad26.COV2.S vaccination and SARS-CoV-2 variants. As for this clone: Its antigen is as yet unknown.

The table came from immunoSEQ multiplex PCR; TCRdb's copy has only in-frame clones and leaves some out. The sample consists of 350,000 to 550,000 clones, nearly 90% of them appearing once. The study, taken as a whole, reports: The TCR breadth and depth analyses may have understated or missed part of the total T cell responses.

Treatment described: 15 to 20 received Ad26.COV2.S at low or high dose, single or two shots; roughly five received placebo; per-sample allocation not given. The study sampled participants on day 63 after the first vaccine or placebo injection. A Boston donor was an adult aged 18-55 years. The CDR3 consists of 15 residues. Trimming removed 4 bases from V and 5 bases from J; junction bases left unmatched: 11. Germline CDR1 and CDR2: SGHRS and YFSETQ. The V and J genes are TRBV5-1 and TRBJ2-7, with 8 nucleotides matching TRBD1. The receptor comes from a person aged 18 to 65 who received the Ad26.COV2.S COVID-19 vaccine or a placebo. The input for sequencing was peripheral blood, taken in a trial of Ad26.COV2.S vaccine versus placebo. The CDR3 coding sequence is TGCGCCAGCAGCCCATTTACGGACAGGGCCCACGAGCAGTACTTC. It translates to CASSPFTDRAHEQYF.